This TCR beta chain was found in a study of blood T cell repertoires in COVID-19. Turning to the study itself: The samples span acute and convalescent COVID-19 from the United States, Italy and Spain. Nucleic acid was either cDNA or gDNA, and it came from T cells, B-cell-depleted T cells, or PBMCs.

Under the authors' procedure: It was from reference gene primer amplification that nucleated cell counts were estimated. Data came from immunoSEQ multiplex PCR; TCRdb stores just in-frame clones and leaves some out. That table gives V, J and clone size, and the DNA gave D and trimming. This sample has 95,000 to 120,000 clones, with 85% found just once. This CDR3 region has 15 residues. The germline CDR1 and CDR2 sequences are MDHEN and SYDVKM. Between the trimmed V and J ends, which lost 6 bases and 5 bases, there was a span of 19 bases. Sample: peripheral blood. This chain connects TRBV28 to TRBJ1-1; possibly TRBD1 for D (5 bases). The TCR originated in a human donor in a cohort sampled during active COVID-19. The CDR3: CASSPTGGSRTEAFF. The CDR3, as DNA: TGTGCCAGCAGCCCTACGGGGGGGTCGAGGACTGAAGCTTTCTTT.